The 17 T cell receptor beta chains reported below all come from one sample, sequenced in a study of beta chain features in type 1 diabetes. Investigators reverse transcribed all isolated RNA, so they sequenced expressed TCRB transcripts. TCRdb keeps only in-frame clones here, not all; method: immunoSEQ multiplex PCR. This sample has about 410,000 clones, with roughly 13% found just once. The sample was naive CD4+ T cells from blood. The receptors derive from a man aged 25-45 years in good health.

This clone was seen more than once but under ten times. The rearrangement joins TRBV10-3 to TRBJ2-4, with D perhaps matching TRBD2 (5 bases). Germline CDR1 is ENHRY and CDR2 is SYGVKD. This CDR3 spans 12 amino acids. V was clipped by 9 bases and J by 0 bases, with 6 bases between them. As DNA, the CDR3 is TGTGCCATAGGACTAGCCAAAAACATTCAGTACTTC. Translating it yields CAIGLAKNIQYF.

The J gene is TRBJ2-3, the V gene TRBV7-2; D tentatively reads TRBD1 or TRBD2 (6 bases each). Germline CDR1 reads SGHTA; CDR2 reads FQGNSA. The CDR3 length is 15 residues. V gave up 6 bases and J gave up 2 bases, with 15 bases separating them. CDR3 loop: CASSLRGGITDTQYF. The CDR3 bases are TGTGCCAGCAGTTTACGAGGGGGGATCACAGATACGCAGTATTTT. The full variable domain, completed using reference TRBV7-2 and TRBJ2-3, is GAGVSQSPSNKVTEKGKDVELRCDPISGHTALYWYRQSLGQGLEFLIYFQGNSAPDKSGLPSDRFSAERTGGSVSTLTIQRTQQEDSAVYLCASSLRGGITDTQYFGPGTRLTVL.

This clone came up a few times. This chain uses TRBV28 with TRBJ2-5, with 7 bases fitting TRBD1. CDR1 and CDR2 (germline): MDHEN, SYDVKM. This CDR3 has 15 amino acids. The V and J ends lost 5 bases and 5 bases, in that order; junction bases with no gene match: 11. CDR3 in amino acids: CASSRGLGNAETQYF. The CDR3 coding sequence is TGTGCCAGCAGTAGGGGGCTCGGGAACGCTGAGACCCAGTACTTC.

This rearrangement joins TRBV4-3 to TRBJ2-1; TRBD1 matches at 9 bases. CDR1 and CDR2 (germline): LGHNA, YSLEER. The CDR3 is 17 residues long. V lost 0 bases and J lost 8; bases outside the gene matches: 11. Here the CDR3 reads CASSQDPHRGLLDEQFF. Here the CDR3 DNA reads TGCGCCAGCAGCCAAGATCCCCACAGGGGGCTGTTGGATGAGCAGTTCTTC.

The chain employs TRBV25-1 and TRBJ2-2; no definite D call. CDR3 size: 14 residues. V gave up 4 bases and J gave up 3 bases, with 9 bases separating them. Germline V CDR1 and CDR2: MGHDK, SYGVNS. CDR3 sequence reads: CASSGLWDTGELFF. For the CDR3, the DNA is TGTGCCAGCAGTGGGCTGTGGGACACCGGGGAGCTGTTTTTT.

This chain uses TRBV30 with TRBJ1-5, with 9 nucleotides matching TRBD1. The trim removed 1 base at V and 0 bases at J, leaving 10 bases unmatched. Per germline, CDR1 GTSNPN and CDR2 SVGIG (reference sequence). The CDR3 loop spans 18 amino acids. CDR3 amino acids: CAWSAGTGNPYSNQPQHF. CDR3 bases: TGTGCCTGGAGTGCCGGGACAGGGAACCCGTATAGCAATCAGCCCCAGCATTTT.

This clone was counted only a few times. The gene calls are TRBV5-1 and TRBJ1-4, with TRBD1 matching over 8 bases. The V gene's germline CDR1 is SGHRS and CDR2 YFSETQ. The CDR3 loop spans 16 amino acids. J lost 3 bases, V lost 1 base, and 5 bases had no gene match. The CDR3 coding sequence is TGCGCCAGCAGCTTGACAGGGGGAAGGTCTAATGAAAAACTGTTTTTT. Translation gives CASSLTGGRSNEKLFF.

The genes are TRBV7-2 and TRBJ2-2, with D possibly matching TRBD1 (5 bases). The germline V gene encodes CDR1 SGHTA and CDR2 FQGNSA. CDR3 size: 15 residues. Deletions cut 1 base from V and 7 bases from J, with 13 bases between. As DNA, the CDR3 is TGTGCCAGCAGCTTAGGGACGATAGGGGTCGGGGAGCTGTTTTTT. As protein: CASSLGTIGVGELFF. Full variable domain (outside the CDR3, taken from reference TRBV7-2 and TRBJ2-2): GAGVSQSPSNKVTEKGKDVELRCDPISGHTALYWYRQSLGQGLEFLIYFQGNSAPDKSGLPSDRFSAERTGGSVSTLTIQRTQQEDSAVYLCASSLGTIGVGELFFGEGSRLTVL.

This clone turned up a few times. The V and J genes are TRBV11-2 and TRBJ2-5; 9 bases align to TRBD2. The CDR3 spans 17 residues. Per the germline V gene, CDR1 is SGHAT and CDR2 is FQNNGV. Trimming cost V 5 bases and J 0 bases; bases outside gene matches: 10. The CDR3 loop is CASSHRLAGSYQETQYF. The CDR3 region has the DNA TGTGCCAGCAGCCACCGGCTAGCGGGGTCGTACCAAGAGACCCAGTACTTC. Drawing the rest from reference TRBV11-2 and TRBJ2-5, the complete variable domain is EAGVAQSPRYKIIEKRQSVAFWCNPISGHATLYWYQQILGQGPKLLIQFQNNGVVDDSQLPKDRFSAERLKGVDSTLKIQPAKLEDSAVYLCASSHRLAGSYQETQYFGPGTRLLVL.

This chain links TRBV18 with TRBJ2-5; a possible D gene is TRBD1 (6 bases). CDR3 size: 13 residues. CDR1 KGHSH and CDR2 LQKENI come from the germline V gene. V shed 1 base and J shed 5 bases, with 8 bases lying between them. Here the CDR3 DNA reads TGTGCCAGCTCACCACAAAGGGGGGAGACCCAGTACTTC. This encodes CASSPQRGETQYF. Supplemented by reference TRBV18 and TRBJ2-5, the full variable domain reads NAGVMQNPRHLVRRRGQEARLRCSPMKGHSHVYWYRQLPEEGLKFMVYLQKENIIDESGMPKERFSAEFPKEGPSILRIQQVVRGDSAAYFCASSPQRGETQYFGPGTRLLVL.

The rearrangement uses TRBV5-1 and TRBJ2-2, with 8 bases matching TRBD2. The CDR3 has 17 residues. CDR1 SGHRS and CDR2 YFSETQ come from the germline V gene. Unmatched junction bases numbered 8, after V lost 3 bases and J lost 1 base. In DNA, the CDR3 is TGCGCCAGCAGCTCTATTGAACTAGCGGTGAACACCGGGGAGCTGTTTTTT. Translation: CASSSIELAVNTGELFF.

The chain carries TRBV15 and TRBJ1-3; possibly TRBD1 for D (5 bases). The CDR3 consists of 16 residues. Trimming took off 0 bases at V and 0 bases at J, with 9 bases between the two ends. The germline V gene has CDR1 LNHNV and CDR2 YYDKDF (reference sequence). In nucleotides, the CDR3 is TGTGCCACCAGCAGAGACAGGGCAACCTCTGGAAACACCATATATTTT. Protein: CATSRDRATSGNTIYF.

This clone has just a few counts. CDR3 DNA sequence: TGTGCCAGCAGCTGGCTGGACTTGGCCGAGCAGTACGTC. As protein: CASSWLDLAEQYV. The genes are TRBV7-8 and TRBJ2-7, with a tentative D call TRBD2 (5 bases). V lost 4 bases and J 6 bases, leaving 13 bases between the germline ends. CDR1 and CDR2 (germline): SGHVS, FQNEAQ. The CDR3 runs to 13 residues.

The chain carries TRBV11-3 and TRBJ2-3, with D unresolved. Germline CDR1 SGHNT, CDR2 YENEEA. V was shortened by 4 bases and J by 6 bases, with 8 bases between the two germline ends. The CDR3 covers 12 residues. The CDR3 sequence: CASSSTGDTQYF. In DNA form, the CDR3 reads TGTGCCAGCAGCTCTACCGGGGATACGCAGTATTTT.

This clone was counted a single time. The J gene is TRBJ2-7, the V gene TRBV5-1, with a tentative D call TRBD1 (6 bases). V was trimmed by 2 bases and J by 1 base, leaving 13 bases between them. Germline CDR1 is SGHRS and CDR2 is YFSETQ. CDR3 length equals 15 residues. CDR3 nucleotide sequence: TGCGCCAGCAGCTTAGGACAGCTCCTATCCTACGAGCAGTACTTC. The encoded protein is CASSLGQLLSYEQYF.

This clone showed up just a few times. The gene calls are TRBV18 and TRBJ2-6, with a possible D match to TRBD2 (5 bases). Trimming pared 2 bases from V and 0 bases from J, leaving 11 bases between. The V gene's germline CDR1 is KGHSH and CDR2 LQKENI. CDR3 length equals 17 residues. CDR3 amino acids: CASSPLEVSSGANVLTF. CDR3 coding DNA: TGTGCCAGCTCACCATTGGAGGTTAGCTCTGGGGCCAACGTCCTGACTTTC. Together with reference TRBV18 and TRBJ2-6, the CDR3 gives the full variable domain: NAGVMQNPRHLVRRRGQEARLRCSPMKGHSHVYWYRQLPEEGLKFMVYLQKENIIDESGMPKERFSAEFPKEGPSILRIQQVVRGDSAAYFCASSPLEVSSGANVLTFGAGSRLTVL.

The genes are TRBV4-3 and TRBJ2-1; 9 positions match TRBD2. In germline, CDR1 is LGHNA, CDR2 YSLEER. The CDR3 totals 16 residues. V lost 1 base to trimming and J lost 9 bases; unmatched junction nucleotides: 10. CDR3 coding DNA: TGCGCCAGCAGCCAAGTTGGCGGGGGGGCAGTCAGTGAGCAGTTCTTC. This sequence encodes CASSQVGGGAVSEQFF.